This TCR beta chain emerged from a study of early T cells in non-severe SARS-CoV-2 infection. Study overall: Unsorted whole blood bulk RNA was sequenced, with unpaired chains. Study-level points and caveats: CD4 and private specificities were missed by VDJdb matching, which favored anti-spike CD8 responses.

Researchers tagged individual cDNA molecules with unique molecular identifiers. TCRdb processed the 5' RACE reads anew with MiXCR; each CDR3 protein has one entry. In the table there are under 50,000 distinct CDR3 sequences, around 6% of which are singletons. As for this clonotype: Its specificity is unknown. This sequence may be a read error, since a much larger clone differs from it by one base.

This CDR3 has 14 residues. Germline V gene data show CDR1 as SGHTA and CDR2 as FQGNSA. The TCR sequence derives from an adult who was a healthcare worker with PCR-confirmed SARS-CoV-2 infection or an uninfected control (not recorded which). The sample consisted of whole blood. The chain carries TRBV7-2 and TRBJ1-1; D unresolved. The CDR3 DNA follows: TGTGTCAGCAGCTTACAAGCTTTGAACACTGAAGCTTTCTTT. Protein sequence: CVSSLQALNTEAFF. Full variable domain (outside the CDR3, taken from reference TRBV7-2 and TRBJ1-1): GAGVSQSPSNKVTEKGKDVELRCDPISGHTALYWYRQSLGQGLEFLIYFQGNSAPDKSGLPSDRFSAERTGGSVSTLTIQRTQQEDSAVYLCVSSLQALNTEAFFGQGTRLTVV.